The TCR beta chain described here comes from a study of yellow fever vaccine responses in identical twins. TCRdb reanalysed the RT-PCR reads using MiXCR and keeps one entry per CDR3 protein. The data contain roughly 870 distinct CDR3 sequences, 81% of them singletons. The CDR3 has 14 amino acids. V gave up 7 bases and J gave up 5 bases, with 14 bases separating them. This clonotype was found once. The specimen comprised T cells from blood (PBMCs), unsorted or a sorted subset (not recorded which), sampled before or after yellow fever vaccination (not recorded which). This clonotype was obtained from a female donor who received the yellow fever vaccine. V gene TRBV12-3 or TRBV12-4 combines with J gene TRBJ2-2; unclear D gene. In DNA form, the CDR3 reads TGTGCCAGCACCCCTCCCGCCTATACCGGGGAGCTGTTTTTT. It translates to CASTPPAYTGELFF.